This T cell receptor (beta chain) was sequenced during a study of long-term antiretroviral therapy in people with HIV. Study in general: Samples collected earliest predate the 2015 immediate-ART recommendation by about a decade.

This CDR3 is 13 amino acids long. In germline, CDR1 is LGHNA, CDR2 YSLEER. With 3 bases clipped from V and 3 bases from J, the junction kept 1 base outside the gene matches. Researchers ran immunoSEQ v3.0 at survey level. Some clones are missing from TCRdb's copy, which holds only in-frame ones; the method was immunoSEQ multiplex PCR. The profile shows fewer than 40,000 clones, 80% to 90% of them singletons. The source material was unsorted PBMCs, sampled 1.2 years after starting antiretroviral therapy. This receptor was taken from a woman between 50 and 59 years old with HIV. This chain uses TRBV4-3 with TRBJ1-2; 7 bases match TRBD1. In DNA form, the CDR3 reads TGCGCCAGCAGCCACGACAGGGACTATGGCTACACCTTC. Translation: CASSHDRDYGYTF.